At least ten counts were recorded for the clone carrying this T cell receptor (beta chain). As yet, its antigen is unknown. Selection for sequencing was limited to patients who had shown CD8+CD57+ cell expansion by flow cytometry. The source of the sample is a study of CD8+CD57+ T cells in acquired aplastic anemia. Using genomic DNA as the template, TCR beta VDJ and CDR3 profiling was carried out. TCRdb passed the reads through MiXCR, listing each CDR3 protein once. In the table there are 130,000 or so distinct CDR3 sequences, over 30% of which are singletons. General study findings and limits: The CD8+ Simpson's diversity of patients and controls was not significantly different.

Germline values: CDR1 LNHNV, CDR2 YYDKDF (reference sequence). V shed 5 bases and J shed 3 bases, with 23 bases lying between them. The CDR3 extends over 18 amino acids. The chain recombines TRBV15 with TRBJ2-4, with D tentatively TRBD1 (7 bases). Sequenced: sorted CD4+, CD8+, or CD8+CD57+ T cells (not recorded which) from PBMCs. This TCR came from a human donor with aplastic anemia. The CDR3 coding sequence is TGTGCCACCAGCGCTCATCTTTCCCGGGGGACAGACAAAAACATTCAGTACTTC. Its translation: CATSAHLSRGTDKNIQYF.